This TCR beta chain was recovered during a study of blood T cell repertoires in COVID-19. Looking at the study overall: Whether acute or convalescent, the COVID-19 samples came from the United States, Italy and Spain.

This clone was seen a few times. Per germline, CDR1 ENHRY and CDR2 SYGVKD. The CDR3 extends over 14 amino acids. Trimming cost V 4 bases and J 5 bases; bases outside gene matches: 8. Ages ranged from about 18 to 89 years, with residence in approximately 23 US areas. Either two negative PCRs, clearance, or symptom resolution qualified Cohort 3 donors as recovered. Here immunoSEQ multiplex PCR was the method, and the copy in TCRdb shows in-frame clones only, minus some. The table records some 350,000 clones, about 87% of them present only once. Sequencing was performed on PBMCs or T cells enriched from blood (not recorded which). The chain employs TRBV10-3 and TRBJ2-7; 7 bases align to TRBD1. The receptor comes from a woman aged 25 to 39 who had recovered from COVID-19. The CDR3 protein is CAISVRQGFNEQYF. The CDR3 coding sequence is TGTGCCATCAGTGTCCGACAGGGTTTCAACGAGCAGTACTTC.